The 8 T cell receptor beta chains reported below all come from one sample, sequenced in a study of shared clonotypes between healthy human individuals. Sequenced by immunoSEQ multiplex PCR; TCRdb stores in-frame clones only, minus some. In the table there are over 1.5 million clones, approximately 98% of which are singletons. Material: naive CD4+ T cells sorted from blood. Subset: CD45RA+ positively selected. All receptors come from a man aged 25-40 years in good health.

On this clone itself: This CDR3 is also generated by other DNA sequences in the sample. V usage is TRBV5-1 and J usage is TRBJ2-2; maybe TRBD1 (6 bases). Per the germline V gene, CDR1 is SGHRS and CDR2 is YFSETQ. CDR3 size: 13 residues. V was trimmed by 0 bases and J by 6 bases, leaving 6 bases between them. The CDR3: CASSLEGAGELFF. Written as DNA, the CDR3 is TGCGCCAGCAGCTTGGAGGGGGCCGGGGAGCTGTTTTTT. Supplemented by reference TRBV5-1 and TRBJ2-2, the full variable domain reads KAGVTQTPRYLIKTRGQQVTLSCSPISGHRSVSWYQQTPGQGLQFLFEYFSETQRNKGNFPGRFSGRQFSNSRSEMNVSTLELGDSALYLCASSLEGAGELFFGEGSRLTVL.

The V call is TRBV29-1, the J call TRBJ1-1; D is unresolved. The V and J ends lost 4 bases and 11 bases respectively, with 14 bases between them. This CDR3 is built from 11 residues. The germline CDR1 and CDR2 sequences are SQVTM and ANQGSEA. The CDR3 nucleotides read TGCAGCGTTGGCGTTGGAGGGAAGGCTTTCTTT. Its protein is CSVGVGGKAFF.

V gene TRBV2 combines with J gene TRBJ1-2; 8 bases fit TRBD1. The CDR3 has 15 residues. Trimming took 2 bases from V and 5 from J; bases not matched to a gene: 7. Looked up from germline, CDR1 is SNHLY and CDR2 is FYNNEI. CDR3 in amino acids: CASSEMAGGAYGYTF. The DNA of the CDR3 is TGTGCCAGCAGTGAAATGGCAGGGGGCGCTTATGGCTACACCTTC.

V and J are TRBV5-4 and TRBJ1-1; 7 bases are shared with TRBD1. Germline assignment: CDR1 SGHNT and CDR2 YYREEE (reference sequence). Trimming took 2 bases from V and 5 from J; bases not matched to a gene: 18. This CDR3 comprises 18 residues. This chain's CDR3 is CASSFSRGEYRGRTEAFF. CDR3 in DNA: TGTGCCAGCAGCTTCTCCCGAGGAGAATACAGGGGAAGAACTGAAGCTTTCTTT.

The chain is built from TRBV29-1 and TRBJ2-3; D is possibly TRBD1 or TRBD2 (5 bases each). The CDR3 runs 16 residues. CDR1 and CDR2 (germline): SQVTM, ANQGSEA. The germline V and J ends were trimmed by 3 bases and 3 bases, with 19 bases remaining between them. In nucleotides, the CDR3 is TGCAGCGTTGAGGGGGTCAGGGAAGGTAGAACAGATACGCAGTATTTT. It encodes CSVEGVREGRTDTQYF.

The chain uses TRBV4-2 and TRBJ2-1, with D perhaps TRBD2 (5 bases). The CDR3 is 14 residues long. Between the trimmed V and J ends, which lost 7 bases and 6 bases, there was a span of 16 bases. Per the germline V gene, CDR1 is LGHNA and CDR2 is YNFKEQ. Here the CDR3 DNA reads TGTGCCAGCAACATGGGCCTAGCTGCCAATGAGCAGTTCTTC. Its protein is CASNMGLAANEQFF.

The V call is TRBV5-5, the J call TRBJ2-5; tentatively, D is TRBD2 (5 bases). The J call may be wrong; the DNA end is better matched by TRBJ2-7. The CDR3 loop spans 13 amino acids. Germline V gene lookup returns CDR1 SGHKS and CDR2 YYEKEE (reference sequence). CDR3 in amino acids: CASRLLGSYEQYF. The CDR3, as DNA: TGTGCCAGCAGACTACTAGGCTCCTACGAGCAGTACTTC.

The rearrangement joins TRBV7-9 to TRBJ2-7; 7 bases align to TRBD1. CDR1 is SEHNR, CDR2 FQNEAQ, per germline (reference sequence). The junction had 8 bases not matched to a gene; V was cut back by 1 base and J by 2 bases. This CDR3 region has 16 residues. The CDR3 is CASSLGPRQGAYEQYF. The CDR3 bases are TGTGCCAGCAGCTTAGGCCCCCGACAGGGTGCCTACGAGCAGTACTTC.